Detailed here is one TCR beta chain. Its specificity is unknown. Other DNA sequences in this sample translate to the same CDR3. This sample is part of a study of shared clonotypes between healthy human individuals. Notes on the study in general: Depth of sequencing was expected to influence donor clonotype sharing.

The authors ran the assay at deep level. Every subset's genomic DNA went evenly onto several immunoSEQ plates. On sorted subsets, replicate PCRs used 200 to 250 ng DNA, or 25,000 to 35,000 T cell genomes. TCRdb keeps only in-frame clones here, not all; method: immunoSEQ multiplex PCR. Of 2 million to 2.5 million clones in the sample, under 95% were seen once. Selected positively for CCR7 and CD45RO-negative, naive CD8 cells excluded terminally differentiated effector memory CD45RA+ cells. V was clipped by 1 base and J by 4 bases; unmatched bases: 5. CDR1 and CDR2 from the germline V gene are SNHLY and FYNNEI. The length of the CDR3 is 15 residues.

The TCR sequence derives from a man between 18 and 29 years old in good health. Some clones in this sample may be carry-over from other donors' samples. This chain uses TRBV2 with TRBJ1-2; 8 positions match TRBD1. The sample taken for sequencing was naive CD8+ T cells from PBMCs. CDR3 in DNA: TGTGCCAGCAGTGAAGTGGGGACAGGTGGCTATGGCTACACCTTC. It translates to CASSEVGTGGYGYTF. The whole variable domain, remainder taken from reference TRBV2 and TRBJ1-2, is EPEVTQTPSHQVTQMGQEVILRCVPISNHLYFYWYRQILGQKVEFLVSFYNNEISEKSEIFDDQFSVERPDGSNFTLKIRSTKLEDSAMYFCASSEVGTGGYGYTFGSGTRLTVV.